The 32 T cell receptor beta chains below come from one sample, sequenced in a study of blood T cell repertoires in COVID-19. Some clones are missing from TCRdb's copy, which holds only in-frame ones; the method was immunoSEQ multiplex PCR. The sample shows about 300,000 clones, 90% of them seen only once. The sequenced material came from PBMCs or T cells enriched from blood (not recorded which). The receptor set was obtained from a woman aged 30 to 39 who had recovered from COVID-19.

The V gene is TRBV2, the J gene TRBJ1-5; 7 nucleotides agree with TRBD1. The V gene's germline CDR1 is SNHLY and CDR2 FYNNEI. V shed 2 bases and J 6 bases; nucleotides not matched to a gene: 10. The CDR3 spans 16 residues. CDR3 loop: CASSESRGGGGQPQHF. For the CDR3, the DNA is TGTGCCAGCAGTGAATCTCGAGGGGGCGGCGGTCAGCCCCAGCATTTT.

V gene TRBV28 combines with J gene TRBJ2-7; 7 bases fit TRBD2. The CDR3 extends over 14 amino acids. Germline V gene data show CDR1 as MDHEN and CDR2 as SYDVKM. Losses at the gene ends were 5 bases for V and 4 bases for J; bases not matched to a gene: 8. The CDR3 sequence: CASSHGGEAYEQYF. As DNA, the CDR3 is TGTGCCAGCAGTCATGGGGGGGAGGCATACGAGCAGTACTTC. The entire variable domain, with the rest obtained from reference TRBV28 and TRBJ2-7, is as follows: DVKVTQSSRYLVKRTGEKVFLECVQDMDHENMFWYRQDPGLGLRLIYFSYDVKMKEKGDIPEGYSVSREKKERFSLILESASTNQTSMYLCASSHGGEAYEQYFGPGTRLTVT.

This clone was observed once. The rearrangement links TRBV5-6 to TRBJ2-3; a weak D match, TRBD2 (5 bases). The length of the CDR3 is 16 residues. In germline, CDR1 is SGHDT, CDR2 YYEEEE. Trimming pared 1 base from V and 2 bases from J, leaving 14 bases between. Here the CDR3 DNA reads TGTGCCAGCAGCTTGAGTAAGCGGTACAACACAGATACGCAGTATTTT. Translating it yields CASSLSKRYNTDTQYF.

This sequence joins TRBV19 and TRBJ1-1; 9 bases are shared with TRBD1. The trim removed 5 bases at V and 2 bases at J, leaving 12 bases unmatched. The CDR3 has 17 amino acids. Germline V CDR1 and CDR2: LNHDA, SQIVND (reference sequence). CDR3 amino acids: CASSSRGTGWRNTEAFF. Here the CDR3 DNA reads TGTGCCAGTAGTTCGAGGGGGACAGGGTGGAGAAACACTGAAGCTTTCTTT.

The CDR3 spells CASSQDQNNEQFF. The CDR3 DNA reads as TGCGCCAGCAGCCAAGATCAGAACAATGAGCAGTTCTTC. The J gene is TRBJ2-1, the V gene TRBV4-1; D ambiguous. Germline V gives CDR1 MGHRA, CDR2 YSYEKL. The CDR3 is 13 residues long. V was clipped by 0 bases and J by 5 bases, with 5 bases between them.

This chain uses TRBV27 with TRBJ1-5; D ambiguous. The CDR3 runs to 17 residues. V was pared by 2 bases and J by 2 bases, with 16 bases between. CDR1 and CDR2 from the germline V gene are MNHEY and SMNVEV (reference sequence). The CDR3 DNA is TGTGCCAGCAGTTTAAAAGGTACGGGTTGGGGCAATCAGCCCCAGCATTTT. Translated: CASSLKGTGWGNQPQHF.

This chain links TRBV7-2 with TRBJ2-5, with 9 bases that match TRBD1. This CDR3 has 15 residues. Germline V lookup: CDR1 SGHTA, CDR2 FQGNSA. Unmatched junction bases numbered 0, after V lost 1 base and J lost 0 bases. Here the CDR3 DNA reads TGTGCCAGCAGCTTAGGGGACAGGGACCAAGAGACCCAGTACTTC. The encoded protein is CASSLGDRDQETQYF.

CDR3 in DNA: TGTGCCAGTAGTTTCTGGGTCCCCGGAGGCAATCAGCCCCAGCATTTT. Amino acid sequence: CASSFWVPGGNQPQHF. The rearrangement links TRBV19 to TRBJ1-5; no clear D. Germline-derived CDR1 and CDR2 are LNHDA and SQIVND (reference sequence). This CDR3 contains 16 residues. Deletions cut 5 bases from V and 2 bases from J, with 16 bases between.

The CDR3 DNA sequence: TGTGCCAGAACCCCCGACGGCCGGCGAGGCACCGGGGAGCTGTTTTTT. As protein: CARTPDGRRGTGELFF. V gene TRBV7-5 combines with J gene TRBJ2-2; the D call in the table, TRBD2, was not verified against the DNA. TRBV7-5 is a pseudogene. The CDR3 sequence is 16 residues long.

The chain uses TRBV3-1 (or the pseudogene TRBV3-2) and TRBJ2-7, with 10 bases aligning to TRBD2. Looked up from germline, CDR1 is LGHDT and CDR2 is YNNKEL (reference sequence). J lost 4 bases, V lost 5 bases, and 8 bases had no gene match. The CDR3 consists of 15 residues. In DNA, the CDR3 is TGTGCCAGCAGCTCGATAGCGGGAGGTTCTTACGAGCAGTACTTC. Translation gives CASSSIAGGSYEQYF.

V gene TRBV5-5 combines with J gene TRBJ1-4, with D tentatively TRBD1 (6 bases). CDR1 and CDR2 (germline): SGHKS, YYEKEE (reference sequence). The V end was cut by 4 bases, the J end by 4 bases, with 14 bases between. The CDR3 runs 15 residues. The CDR3 here is CASSGWTADNEKLFF. The CDR3 DNA is TGTGCCAGCAGCGGTTGGACAGCCGATAATGAAAAACTGTTTTTT.

The chain has TRBV7-3 and TRBJ2-2; 11 bases are shared with TRBD2. CDR1 is SGHTA and CDR2 is FQGTGA in the germline V gene. V shed 2 bases, J shed 2 bases, and the junction held 7 bases outside the gene matches. The CDR3 covers 18 residues. The CDR3 DNA follows: TGTGCCAGCAGCTTAGGATTAGCGGGAGGGTTTAACACCGGGGAGCTGTTTTTT. Protein product: CASSLGLAGGFNTGELFF.

This chain links TRBV5-1 with TRBJ1-1; tentative D call: TRBD1 (5 bases). V lost 4 bases and J lost 7, with 17 bases in between. The CDR3 extends over 14 amino acids. Germline V gene lookup returns CDR1 SGHRS and CDR2 YFSETQ. DNA of the CDR3: TGCGCCAGCAGCATACTATCACAGGTAAATGAAGCTTTCTTT. It codes for CASSILSQVNEAFF.

The rearrangement links TRBV30 to TRBJ1-5; TRBD1 might be the D (6 bases). V was cut by 0 bases and J by 0 bases, with 6 bases left in between. The CDR3 totals 14 residues. Germline V gene lookup returns CDR1 GTSNPN and CDR2 SVGIG (reference sequence). Here the CDR3 DNA reads TGTGCCTGGAGTGTAGGGGGTAGCAATCAGCCCCAGCATTTT. Its translation: CAWSVGGSNQPQHF.

This clone was detected only a few times. This sequence joins TRBV7-2 and TRBJ2-2, with 9 bases fitting TRBD2. J was trimmed by 0 bases and V by 0 bases; bases with no gene match: 2. Germline-derived CDR1 and CDR2 are SGHTA and FQGNSA. The CDR3 spans 17 residues. The CDR3: CASSLASGGSNTGELFF. CDR3 sequence (DNA): TGTGCCAGCAGCTTAGCTAGCGGGGGTTCGAACACCGGGGAGCTGTTTTTT. Full variable domain (rest looked up from reference TRBV7-2 and TRBJ2-2): GAGVSQSPSNKVTEKGKDVELRCDPISGHTALYWYRQSLGQGLEFLIYFQGNSAPDKSGLPSDRFSAERTGGSVSTLTIQRTQQEDSAVYLCASSLASGGSNTGELFFGEGSRLTVL.

This clone was seen just once. The chain links TRBV30 to TRBJ2-3; D unresolved. Per the germline V gene, CDR1 is GTSNPN and CDR2 is SVGIG (reference sequence). There are 11 residues in the CDR3. The V and J ends lost 2 bases and 4 bases respectively, with 4 bases between them. CDR3 coding DNA: TGTGCCTGGAGTTCCTCAGATACGCAGTATTTT. Amino acids: CAWSSSDTQYF.

V gene TRBV25-1 combines with J gene TRBJ1-2; 10 nucleotides agree with TRBD1. Germline loops: CDR1 MGHDK, CDR2 SYGVNS. This CDR3 is built from 14 residues. The ends lost 5 bases at V and 6 bases at J; junction bases unmatched: 6. CDR3 loop: CASSLPGQGNGYTF. DNA for the CDR3: TGTGCCAGCAGTCTTCCGGGACAGGGGAATGGCTACACCTTC.

The chain employs TRBV4-3 and TRBJ1-1; D is ambiguous. CDR1 is LGHNA and CDR2 is YSLEER in the germline V gene. The V end lost 0 bases, the J end lost 5 bases, and 13 bases lay between the germline ends. The CDR3 spans 15 residues. In nucleotides, the CDR3 is TGCGCCAGCAGCCAAGAACGAGCTAGGCGAACTGAAGCTTTCTTT. Its protein product is CASSQERARRTEAFF.

CDR3 bases: TGTGCCAGTAGTCAAAGAGCGTCCGGCACAGATACGCAGTATTTT. It codes for CASSQRASGTDTQYF. V is TRBV19 and J is TRBJ2-3; the D is unclear. Trimming shortened V by 5 bases and J by 1 base, and 13 bases separated the two germline ends. CDR1 is LNHDA and CDR2 is SQIVND in the germline V gene (reference sequence). The CDR3 extends over 15 amino acids.

The rearrangement uses TRBV6-2 or TRBV6-3 and TRBJ2-6, with a tentative D call TRBD2 (5 bases). V gave up 0 bases and J gave up 0 bases, with 12 bases separating them. The germline gives CDR1 MNHEY, CDR2 SVGEGT. The CDR3 is 18 residues long. In DNA form, the CDR3 reads TGTGCCAGCAGTTACTCGAGGCGGGCCCTCTCTGGGGCCAACGTCCTGACTTTC. It is translated as CASSYSRRALSGANVLTF.

V and J are TRBV4-1 and TRBJ2-7, with a weak D call TRBD2 (6 bases). The CDR3 spans 12 residues. Per the germline V gene, CDR1 is MGHRA and CDR2 is YSYEKL. The V end lost 2 bases, the J end lost 7 bases, and 9 bases lay between the germline ends. Written as DNA, the CDR3 is TGCGCCAGCAGCCAACCGGCGGGGGAGCAGTACTTC. Amino acids: CASSQPAGEQYF.

The genes are TRBV20-1 and TRBJ2-7; tentative D call: TRBD2 (6 bases). Germline CDR1 and CDR2: DFQATT and SNEGSKA (reference sequence). V lost 3 bases to trimming and J lost 2 bases, with 20 bases between them. The CDR3 runs 16 residues. As DNA, the CDR3 is TGCAGTGCTAGTCCCCCCGAGATAGCGGAGACCTACGAGCAGTACTTC. Its translation: CSASPPEIAETYEQYF.

The chain is built from TRBV9 and TRBJ2-1, with TRBD2 as a possible D gene (5 bases). The CDR3 runs to 13 residues. Trimming removed 3 bases from V and 8 bases from J, with 12 bases in between. Germline loops: CDR1 SGDLS, CDR2 YYNGEE. The CDR3 DNA is TGTGCCAGCAGCGGGACTGTGTGGGATGAGCAGTTCTTC. It codes for CASSGTVWDEQFF. Variable domain in full (rest from reference TRBV9 and TRBJ2-1): DSGVTQTPKHLITATGQRVTLRCSPRSGDLSVYWYQQSLDQGLQFLIQYYNGEERAKGNILERFSAQQFPDLHSELNLSSLELGDSALYFCASSGTVWDEQFFGPGTRLTVL.

CDR3 amino acids: CASSPGIRREVYEQYF. CDR3 nucleotides: TGTGCCAGCAGTCCCGGTATTAGACGGGAGGTCTACGAGCAGTACTTC. The chain joins TRBV6-2 or TRBV6-3 to TRBJ2-7, with 7 bases aligning to TRBD2. CDR3 length: 16 amino acids. Per the germline V gene, CDR1 is MNHEY and CDR2 is SVGEGT. After removal of 5 bases from V and 3 bases from J, the junction contained 13 bases not matched to a gene.

V is TRBV9 and J is TRBJ1-6, with 9 bases fitting TRBD1. Germline V gene lookup returns CDR1 SGDLS and CDR2 YYNGEE. With V trimmed by 2 bases and J by 9 bases, 6 bases remained unmatched. The CDR3 has 15 amino acids. Here the CDR3 reads CASSVAGTGSSPLHF. DNA for the CDR3: TGTGCCAGCAGCGTCGCCGGGACAGGGTCTTCACCCCTCCACTTT.

The gene calls are TRBV7-2 and TRBJ1-2, with D perhaps matching TRBD1 (6 bases). The germline V gene has CDR1 SGHTA and CDR2 FQGNSA. There are 14 residues in the CDR3. V was shortened by 5 bases and J by 5 bases, with 15 bases between the two germline ends. The CDR3, as DNA: TGTGCCAGCAGCGACCTCGGCAGGGGATATGGCTACACCTTC. This encodes CASSDLGRGYGYTF.

This chain links TRBV27 with TRBJ2-7; D is uncertain. This CDR3 region has 17 residues. V shed 3 bases and J shed 3 bases, with 21 bases lying between them. In germline, CDR1 is MNHEY, CDR2 SMNVEV (reference sequence). CDR3 residues: CASSFSLRPGQNYEQYF. The CDR3 nucleotides are TGTGCCAGCAGTTTCTCTCTCAGGCCAGGTCAGAACTACGAGCAGTACTTC.

The chain links TRBV30 to TRBJ2-7; TRBD2 might be the D (6 bases). Germline V gene data show CDR1 as GTSNPN and CDR2 as SVGIG (reference sequence). The length of the CDR3 is 14 residues. Trimming pared 2 bases from V and 9 bases from J, leaving 20 bases between. DNA of the CDR3: TGTGCCTGGAGTCTTACCAGGACGGGAGAACGGCAGTACTTC. This sequence encodes CAWSLTRTGERQYF.

V is TRBV12-3 or TRBV12-4 and J is TRBJ2-1; the D gene is possibly TRBD1 (6 bases). The CDR3 runs to 13 residues. Deletions cut 4 bases from V and 6 bases from J, with 10 bases between. The CDR3, as DNA: TGTGCCAGCAGTTCCCCGACAGGCAATGAGCAGTTCTTC. Residues: CASSSPTGNEQFF.

The chain employs TRBV28 and TRBJ1-1, with TRBD1 matching 9 bases. This CDR3 has 14 residues. The V gene's germline CDR1 is MDHEN and CDR2 SYDVKM. The J segment lost 5 bases and the V segment lost 5 bases, leaving 6 bases of the junction unmatched. The CDR3 loop is CASSLGQGWTEAFF. CDR3 DNA: TGTGCCAGCAGTCTGGGACAGGGTTGGACTGAAGCTTTCTTT.

The chain has TRBV28 and TRBJ1-2, with D maybe TRBD1 (6 bases). V was shortened by 9 bases and J by 5 bases, with 16 bases between the two germline ends. Germline CDR1 reads MDHEN; CDR2 reads SYDVKM. The CDR3 is made up of 13 amino acids. This chain's CDR3 is CASVGAGYYGYTF. Here the CDR3 DNA reads TGTGCCAGTGTGGGGGCGGGTTATTATGGCTACACCTTC.

This chain joins TRBV28 and TRBJ1-1, with TRBD1 matching over 7 bases. V shed 5 bases and J 4 bases; nucleotides not matched to a gene: 7. This CDR3 has 14 residues. Germline CDR1 MDHEN, CDR2 SYDVKM. The CDR3, as DNA: TGTGCCAGCAGTCCGACAGGGCAGAGCACTGAAGCTTTCTTT. Translation gives CASSPTGQSTEAFF. Using reference TRBV28 and TRBJ1-1 for the parts outside the CDR3, the full variable domain is DVKVTQSSRYLVKRTGEKVFLECVQDMDHENMFWYRQDPGLGLRLIYFSYDVKMKEKGDIPEGYSVSREKKERFSLILESASTNQTSMYLCASSPTGQSTEAFFGQGTRLTVV.